The next 8 T cell receptor beta chains were all read from a single sample in a study of tissue T cells after allogeneic stem cell transplantation. Produced via immunoSEQ multiplex PCR; TCRdb's table is partial and in-frame only. This table holds 40,000 to 60,000 clones, about 73% found once. The sample taken for sequencing was sorted cells pooled from one or two spleens. The origin of the receptors is a pool of C57BL/6 mice in good health.

In regard to this clone: Mouse gene names apply. The read ends 1 residue early relative to the CDR3; the germline J gene fills the gap. The gene calls are TRBV13-3 and TRBJ1-4, with 7 bases aligning to TRBD1. The CDR3 is 14 amino acids. Germline CDR1 NNHDY, CDR2 SYVADS. J lost 4 bases, V lost 1 base, and 1 base had no gene match. The CDR3 bases that were read are TGTGCCAGCAGTGATCAGGGGGGCAACGAAAGATTATTT. Amino acid sequence: CASSDQGGNERLF. The whole CDR3 protein is CASSDQGGNERLFF.

A remark on this clone: Germline and genes: mouse. The read ends 1 residue before the CDR3 terminus; that terminus is restored from the germline J gene. This chain connects TRBV4 to TRBJ2-5; D is undetermined. CDR1 and CDR2 (germline): LGHDT, YNNKQL (reference sequence). V was clipped by 3 bases and J by 4 bases, with 8 bases between them. The CDR3 spans 13 residues. The CDR3 bases that were read are TGTGCCAGCAGCTATCGCAGAAAAGACACCCAGTAC. It is translated as CASSYRRKDTQY. The whole CDR3 protein is CASSYRRKDTQYF.

Worth noting for this clone: Gene names and germline refer to mouse. The sequenced fragment ends 1 residue before the CDR3 boundary, so the rest is inferred from the germline J gene. This rearrangement joins TRBV24 to TRBJ2-7; TRBD2 is a possible D gene (7 bases). The V end was cut by 4 bases, the J end by 1 base, with 11 bases between. The CDR3 totals 14 residues. In germline, CDR1 is KGHTA, CDR2 FRNEEI. This chain's CDR3 is CASSRGGGSYEQYF. Incomplete CDR3 DNA: TGTGCCAGCAGTCGAGGGGGGGGGTCCTATGAACAGTAC.

For this clone: Gene and germline names: mouse. The CDR3 is cut off 1 residue early in the read; its end comes from the germline J gene. The chain couples TRBV19 to TRBJ2-5; D call uncertain. The CDR3 length is 11 residues. Germline V gene sequence: CDR1 FNHDT, CDR2 SITEND (reference sequence). Trimming removed 6 bases from V and 2 bases from J, with 4 bases in between. CDR3 amino acids: CASTGQDTQYF. CDR3 bases read: TGTGCCAGCACGGGCCAAGACACCCAGTAC.

Concerning this clone: The gene symbols are mouse symbols. The DNA ends 1 residue before the CDR3 does, and the rest of the CDR3 is filled in from the germline J gene. V and J are TRBV13-3 and TRBJ2-5, with D perhaps matching TRBD2 (6 bases). This CDR3 region has 12 residues. Per the germline V gene, CDR1 is NNHDY and CDR2 is SYVADS. Trimming removed 2 bases from V and 6 bases from J, with 7 bases in between. The part of the CDR3 DNA that was read is TGTGCCAGCAGTGAGCTGGGGGACACCCAGTAC. Amino acid sequence: CASSELGDTQY. The full CDR3 reads CASSELGDTQYF. Complete variable domain (other parts from reference TRBV13-3 and TRBJ2-5): EAAVTQSPRSKVAVTGGKVTLSCHQTNNHDYMYWYRQDTGHGLRLIHYSYVADSTEKGDIPDGYKASRPSQENFSLILELASLSQTAVYFCASSELGDTQYFGPGTRLLVL.

As concerns this clone: Mouse germline and gene names are used. With the read ending 1 residue before the CDR3 end, the germline J gene is used to fill in that end. V and J are TRBV13-3 and TRBJ1-3; D remains ambiguous. Germline V gives CDR1 NNHDY, CDR2 SYVADS. The CDR3 contains 13 residues. V lost 3 bases, J lost 0 bases, and 4 bases lay in between. Incomplete CDR3 DNA: TGTGCCAGCAGTGGACTTTCTGGAAATACGCTCTAT. Translated, it gives CASSGLSGNTLY. The full CDR3 protein is CASSGLSGNTLYF.

This clone was seen a few times. Mouse germline and gene names are used. The read is 1 residue too short to cover the CDR3 end, so that end is filled in from the germline J gene. The chain combines TRBV5 with TRBJ2-5; 14 positions agree with TRBD2. The CDR3 has 17 residues. V shed 4 bases and J 3 bases; nucleotides not matched to a gene: 6. Per the germline V gene, CDR1 is LGHNA and CDR2 is YNLKQL (reference sequence). CDR3 DNA, as far as it was read: TGTGCCAGCAGCCCCGGGACTGGGGGGGCTCGGCAAGACACCCAGTAC. Amino acids: CASSPGTGGARQDTQY. In full, the CDR3 reads CASSPGTGGARQDTQYF.

Regarding this clone: Germline and genes: mouse. The read falls 1 residue short of the CDR3 end, and the missing part is taken from the germline J gene. The chain joins TRBV20 to TRBJ2-3; no reliable D call. This CDR3 contains 13 residues. Trimming took 0 bases from V and 1 from J, leaving 5 bases between them. Germline loops: CDR1 GFQATS, CDR2 STVNSAI. The sequenced CDR3 bases are TGTGGTGCTAGGGATCGGGGTGCAGAAACGCTGTAT. It encodes CGARDRGAETLY. The whole CDR3 is CGARDRGAETLYF.